The 30 T cell receptor beta chains below come from one sample, sequenced in a study of blood T cell repertoires in COVID-19. Data came from immunoSEQ multiplex PCR; TCRdb stores just in-frame clones and leaves some out. The sample contains about 180,000 clones, 86% of which appear only once. The material sequenced was PBMCs or T cells enriched from blood (not recorded which). Every receptor here comes from a woman aged 25-40 years who had recovered from COVID-19.

The V and J genes are TRBV6-5 and TRBJ2-7, with no clear D. The CDR3 sequence is 15 residues long. V was clipped by 2 bases and J by 0 bases, with 11 bases between them. The germline V gene has CDR1 MNHEY and CDR2 SVGAGI. The chain's CDR3 is CASSYRRQFSYEQYF. The CDR3 nucleotides are TGTGCCAGCAGTTACAGGCGGCAATTCTCCTACGAGCAGTACTTC.

The rearrangement joins TRBV28 to TRBJ2-3; TRBD1 is a possible D gene (6 bases). This CDR3 spans 18 amino acids. Germline V CDR1 and CDR2: MDHEN, SYDVKM. V was cut by 6 bases and J by 3 bases, with 25 bases left in between. CDR3 region: CASRNLRGGQGRTDTQYF. CDR3 sequence (DNA): TGTGCCAGCAGGAACCTACGAGGTGGGCAGGGGCGGACAGATACGCAGTATTTT.

This clone was counted only a few times. V and J are TRBV29-1 and TRBJ1-1; 7 bases match TRBD1. The V segment lost 7 bases and the J segment 4 bases; nucleotides outside the gene matches: 9. CDR1 and CDR2 from the germline V gene are SQVTM and ANQGSEA. The CDR3 runs to 13 residues. CDR3 in amino acids: CSGQGGETTEAFF. CDR3 coding DNA: TGCAGCGGACAGGGTGGGGAGACCACTGAAGCTTTCTTT.

The chain carries TRBV5-5 and TRBJ2-3; 13 nucleotides agree with TRBD2. The CDR3 consists of 15 residues. The germline CDR1 and CDR2 sequences are SGHKS and YYEKEE (reference sequence). The V and J ends lost 4 bases and 9 bases, in that order; junction bases with no gene match: 8. CDR3 bases: TGTGCCAGCAGCCAAACCGGGACTAGCGGGAACACGCAGTATTTT. This encodes CASSQTGTSGNTQYF.

The J gene is TRBJ1-4, the V gene TRBV2, with 12 bases that match TRBD1. Trimming removed 6 bases from V and 8 bases from J; junction bases left unmatched: 7. CDR1 SNHLY and CDR2 FYNNEI come from the germline V gene. The CDR3 loop spans 15 amino acids. CDR3 sequence: CASRAAGTGGEKLFF. As DNA, the CDR3 is TGTGCCAGCAGGGCGGCCGGGACAGGGGGCGAAAAACTGTTTTTT.

V is TRBV10-3 and J is TRBJ2-7; 7 bases are a match to TRBD1. CDR3 length: 14 residues. Germline lookup yields CDR1 ENHRY and CDR2 SYGVKD. V shed 6 bases, J shed 2 bases, and the junction held 7 bases outside the gene matches. CDR3 coding DNA: TGTGCCATCAGCTGGGACAGCTCCACCTACGAGCAGTACTTC. Its protein product is CAISWDSSTYEQYF.

There are many counts of this clone. This chain links TRBV14 with TRBJ1-1; 7 bases map to TRBD1. The J segment lost 8 bases and the V segment lost 1 base, leaving 10 bases of the junction unmatched. Germline V gives CDR1 SGHDN, CDR2 FVKESK. CDR3 size: 15 residues. The CDR3 reads CASSQGGQAQSEAFF. The CDR3 bases are TGTGCCAGCAGCCAAGGCGGACAGGCACAATCCGAAGCTTTCTTT.

The chain has TRBV5-1 and TRBJ2-2; 8 bases line up with TRBD2. V dropped 0 bases and J dropped 6; count of bases not matched to a gene: 7. Germline values: CDR1 SGHRS, CDR2 YFSETQ. There are 16 residues in the CDR3. The CDR3: CASSLGLANRAGELFF. The CDR3 DNA is TGCGCCAGCAGCTTGGGACTAGCGAACAGGGCCGGGGAGCTGTTTTTT.

This rearrangement joins TRBV7-9 to TRBJ2-7; 10 bases match TRBD1. CDR1 and CDR2 (germline): SEHNR, FQNEAQ (reference sequence). The V segment lost 1 base and the J segment 7 bases; nucleotides outside the gene matches: 4. CDR3 length equals 14 residues. For the CDR3, the DNA is TGTGCCAGCAGCTTAGTCCCGGGACAGGGGGAGCAGTACTTC. It translates to CASSLVPGQGEQYF.

The chain joins TRBV5-1 to TRBJ1-1; D remains unclear. Germline assignment: CDR1 SGHRS and CDR2 YFSETQ. The CDR3 is 14 amino acids. Trimming took 0 bases from V and 9 from J, leaving 15 bases between them. CDR3 DNA: TGCGCCAGCAGCTTGGGAGGAACCGGGTTGAAAGCTTTCTTT. It codes for CASSLGGTGLKAFF.

The V and J genes are TRBV19 and TRBJ1-5; D remains ambiguous. Trimming took off 5 bases at V and 4 bases at J, with 12 bases between the two ends. The V gene's germline CDR1 is LNHDA and CDR2 SQIVND (reference sequence). The CDR3 loop spans 14 amino acids. CDR3: CASSSPGINQPQHF. The CDR3 bases are TGTGCCAGTAGTTCACCAGGTATTAATCAGCCCCAGCATTTT. Full variable domain (outside the CDR3, taken from reference TRBV19 and TRBJ1-5): DGGITQSPKYLFRKEGQNVTLSCEQNLNHDAMYWYRQDPGQGLRLIYYSQIVNDFQKGDIAEGYSVSREKKESFPLTVTSAQKNPTAFYLCASSSPGINQPQHFGDGTRLSIL.

The rearrangement links TRBV7-2 to TRBJ1-5, with D possibly being TRBD1 (6 bases). Trimming removed 5 bases at V and 4 bases at J, with 21 bases between. Germline values: CDR1 SGHTA, CDR2 FQGNSA. The CDR3 is made up of 17 amino acids. The CDR3 sequence is CASSPRTVPTPNQPQHF. CDR3 sequence (DNA): TGTGCCAGCAGCCCGCGGACAGTCCCGACTCCAAATCAGCCCCAGCATTTT. Variable domain in full (rest from reference TRBV7-2 and TRBJ1-5): GAGVSQSPSNKVTEKGKDVELRCDPISGHTALYWYRQSLGQGLEFLIYFQGNSAPDKSGLPSDRFSAERTGGSVSTLTIQRTQQEDSAVYLCASSPRTVPTPNQPQHFGDGTRLSIL.

V is TRBV7-9 and J is TRBJ2-1, with D perhaps matching TRBD2 (5 bases). Germline assignment: CDR1 SEHNR and CDR2 FQNEAQ (reference sequence). Trimming cost V 1 base and J 5 bases, with 9 bases left between them. The CDR3 is 14 amino acids. CDR3 bases: TGTGCCAGCAGCTTAGTGGACTGGAACAATGAGCAGTTCTTC. This gives the protein CASSLVDWNNEQFF. Combining the CDR3 with reference TRBV7-9 and TRBJ2-1 gives the whole variable domain DTGVSQNPRHKITKRGQNVTFRCDPISEHNRLYWYRQTLGQGPEFLTYFQNEAQLEKSRLLSDRFSAERPKGSFSTLEIQRTEQGDSAMYLCASSLVDWNNEQFFGPGTRLTVL.

This clone was counted only a few times. This chain links TRBV7-2 with TRBJ1-5; D is undetermined. The V gene's germline CDR1 is SGHTA and CDR2 FQGNSA. Trimming pared 3 bases from V and 0 bases from J, leaving 9 bases between. There are 15 residues in the CDR3. The CDR3 DNA follows: TGTGCCAGCAGCTTGGTAGAAAATAGCAATCAGCCCCAGCATTTT. This encodes CASSLVENSNQPQHF. The full variable domain, in which reference TRBV7-2 and TRBJ1-5 provide the parts outside the CDR3, is GAGVSQSPSNKVTEKGKDVELRCDPISGHTALYWYRQSLGQGLEFLIYFQGNSAPDKSGLPSDRFSAERTGGSVSTLTIQRTQQEDSAVYLCASSLVENSNQPQHFGDGTRLSIL.

V gene TRBV7-9 combines with J gene TRBJ2-2, with D possibly TRBD1 on 5 matching bases. This CDR3 has 15 residues. Germline lookup yields CDR1 SEHNR and CDR2 FQNEAQ (reference sequence). Trimming pared 4 bases from V and 6 bases from J, leaving 15 bases between. For the CDR3, the DNA is TGTGCCAGCAGCTCAACGACAGCAAGACCCGGGGAGCTGTTTTTT. Translation: CASSSTTARPGELFF. The complete variable domain, with remaining parts taken from reference TRBV7-9 and TRBJ2-2, reads DTGVSQNPRHKITKRGQNVTFRCDPISEHNRLYWYRQTLGQGPEFLTYFQNEAQLEKSRLLSDRFSAERPKGSFSTLEIQRTEQGDSAMYLCASSSTTARPGELFFGEGSRLTVL.

V gene TRBV19 combines with J gene TRBJ1-4; D is unresolved. Germline CDR1 LNHDA, CDR2 SQIVND (reference sequence). Deletions cut 7 bases from V and 6 bases from J, with 3 bases between. The CDR3 is made up of 10 amino acids. The CDR3 DNA sequence: TGTGCCAGTATCGATGAAAAACTGTTTTTT. This gives the protein CASIDEKLFF.

J is TRBJ1-1 and V is TRBV28, with D hard to call. Trimming removed 6 bases from V and 7 bases from J, with 12 bases in between. CDR3 size: 12 residues. Germline-derived CDR1 and CDR2 are MDHEN and SYDVKM. The CDR3, as DNA: TGTGCCAGCAGCCTTCAGGAGGATGAAGCTTTCTTT. Its translation: CASSLQEDEAFF.

The chain uses TRBV11-3 and TRBJ2-2; TRBD2 agrees at 7 bases. The CDR3 covers 15 residues. J lost 1 base, V lost 6 bases, and 5 bases had no gene match. CDR1 SGHNT and CDR2 YENEEA come from the germline V gene. In nucleotides, the CDR3 is TGTGCCAGCAGTCAGCGGGACCTGAACACCGGGGAGCTGTTTTTT. Its protein is CASSQRDLNTGELFF.

Comment on this clone: The junction departs from the called germline gene at one end, perhaps through a read error. V and J are TRBV7-9 and TRBJ2-4; 8 bases line up with TRBD1. Germline V CDR1 and CDR2: SEHNR, FQNEAQ (reference sequence). The CDR3 has 11 residues. CDR3 sequence reads: CASSLEQGASF. The CDR3 DNA is TGTGCCAGCAGCTTAGAGCAGGGGGCGTCTTTC.

The genes are TRBV6-4 and TRBJ2-3, with a tentative D call TRBD2 (6 bases). This CDR3 comprises 14 residues. Trimming stripped 2 bases from V and 12 bases from J, with 18 bases between. Germline CDR1 and CDR2: MRHNA and SNTAGT. The CDR3 DNA reads as TGTGCCAGCAGTGACACCCCAACTAGCCCCCTTCAGTATTTT. This gives the protein CASSDTPTSPLQYF.

The chain uses TRBV4-1 and TRBJ2-7; 9 bases are a match to TRBD2. The V and J ends lost 4 bases and 2 bases, in that order; junction bases with no gene match: 6. CDR3 length: 15 residues. Germline lookup yields CDR1 MGHRA and CDR2 YSYEKL. The CDR3 sequence is CASSRFSGSAYEQYF. The CDR3 DNA sequence: TGCGCCAGCAGCCGATTTAGCGGGAGTGCCTACGAGCAGTACTTC.

This sequence joins TRBV18 and TRBJ1-2; weak D call: TRBD1 (6 bases). Germline CDR1 reads KGHSH; CDR2 reads LQKENI. The CDR3 sequence is 13 residues long. V was shortened by 3 bases and J by 8 bases, with 13 bases between the two germline ends. In DNA form, the CDR3 reads TGTGCCAGCTCACCGGGGGGGCGAGGAGGCTACACCTTC. It is translated as CASSPGGRGGYTF.

The chain is built from TRBV27 and TRBJ2-1, with unresolved D. Looked up from germline, CDR1 is MNHEY and CDR2 is SMNVEV (reference sequence). V was trimmed by 8 bases and J by 0 bases, leaving 8 bases between them. There are 13 residues in the CDR3. The CDR3 nucleotides are TGTGCCAGCGGCCCAGACTCCTACAATGAGCAGTTCTTC. It encodes CASGPDSYNEQFF.

V gene TRBV7-9 combines with J gene TRBJ2-3; 10 bases map to TRBD1. Germline V CDR1 and CDR2: SEHNR, FQNEAQ (reference sequence). Trimming cost V 5 bases and J 5 bases; bases outside gene matches: 13. The CDR3 spans 17 residues. CDR3 sequence (DNA): TGTGCCAGCAGCCATCGTCCCCCGGGACAGGGGATAGATACGCAGTATTTT. Translated, it gives CASSHRPPGQGIDTQYF.

The V gene is TRBV2, the J gene TRBJ2-7, with a possible D match to TRBD1 (5 bases). This CDR3 has 12 residues. Trimming took 6 bases from V and 3 from J, leaving 9 bases between them. Germline values: CDR1 SNHLY, CDR2 FYNNEI. CDR3 residues: CASRGRVYEQYF. DNA of the CDR3: TGTGCCAGCAGGGGGCGCGTCTACGAGCAGTACTTC.

The chain carries TRBV7-3 and TRBJ1-1; no definite D call. This CDR3 is 14 amino acids long. The ends were cut back, 4 bases at V and 1 base at J, with 10 bases in the middle. Germline V lookup: CDR1 SGHTA, CDR2 FQGTGA. CDR3 DNA sequence: TGTGCCAGCAGCTCCCCGGGTAAGAACACTGAAGCTTTCTTT. This codes for CASSSPGKNTEAFF.

The genes are TRBV5-8 and TRBJ2-1, with D possibly TRBD1 on 5 matching bases. This CDR3 comprises 13 residues. From germline, CDR1 is SGHTS and CDR2 YDEGEE. The V gene lost 4 bases and the J gene lost 4 bases, with 9 bases spanning the gap. CDR3 sequence (DNA): TGTGCCAGCAGCATAGGGGTTTACAATGAGCAGTTCTTC. The encoded protein is CASSIGVYNEQFF.

This chain connects TRBV5-4 to TRBJ2-3; D is perhaps TRBD2 (7 bases). CDR3 length: 17 amino acids. V was cut by 0 bases and J by 2 bases, with 16 bases left in between. The germline V gene has CDR1 SGHNT and CDR2 YYREEE (reference sequence). The chain's CDR3 is CASSLEVGGAATDTQYF. The CDR3 region has the DNA TGTGCCAGCAGCTTGGAAGTGGGGGGGGCGGCCACAGATACGCAGTATTTT.

This chain joins TRBV9 and TRBJ2-7; TRBD2 matches 7 bases. Germline CDR1 reads SGDLS; CDR2 reads YYNGEE. V gave up 4 bases and J gave up 2 bases; unmatched junction bases: 18. This CDR3 comprises 18 residues. The CDR3 loop is CASSRTLTAGEIPYEQYF. The CDR3 DNA reads TGTGCCAGCAGCAGAACTCTGACCGCGGGAGAGATCCCCTACGAGCAGTACTTC.

The sample holds one count of this clone. The chain uses TRBV6-5 and TRBJ1-4; 7 bases align to TRBD1. The CDR3 spans 13 residues. Losses at the gene ends were 5 bases for V and 7 bases for J; bases not matched to a gene: 4. From germline, CDR1 is MNHEY and CDR2 SVGAGI. The CDR3 DNA reads TGTGCCAGCAGTCGCCGACAGGGTGAAAAACTGTTTTTT. This encodes CASSRRQGEKLFF.